The 26 T cell receptor beta chains below were found in one sample sequenced in a study of T cells expressing NK-cell markers. For each CDR3 protein, TCRdb gives one entry from its re-call of the 5' RACE reads, without DNA. This table lists 250,000 to 300,000 distinct CDR3 sequences. Source material: blood T cells: a sorted CD56 or NKG2C T cell subset, CD4+ or CD8+ T cells, or bulk PBMC T cells (not recorded which). The receptors shown here come from a young man in good health.

The chain combines TRBV20-1 with TRBJ2-7; with no DNA, the TCRdb D assignment of TRBD2 cannot be verified. CDR1 and CDR2 (germline): DFQATT, SNEGSKA (reference sequence). The CDR3 has 16 amino acids. The CDR3 region is CSARVPGLAVTYEQYF.

The V gene is TRBV5-1, the J gene TRBJ2-1; absent DNA, TCRdb's TRBD2 call cannot be checked. CDR1 and CDR2 from the germline V gene are SGHRS and YFSETQ. This CDR3 has 14 residues. The CDR3 sequence is CASKSSGEYNEQFF.

This chain joins TRBV6-2 or TRBV6-3 and TRBJ2-2; TCRdb names TRBD1, which stays unverified in the absence of DNA. This CDR3 has 18 residues. From germline, CDR1 is MNHEY and CDR2 SVGEGT. The CDR3 sequence: CASSYPPGQGRSTGELFF.

This chain connects TRBV10-3 to TRBJ2-7. There are 13 residues in the CDR3. CDR1 ENHRY and CDR2 SYGVKD come from the germline V gene. The CDR3 loop reads CAAAGGSSYEQYF.

The chain combines TRBV29-1 with TRBJ2-7. Looked up from germline, CDR1 is SQVTM and CDR2 is ANQGSEA. The CDR3 is 13 residues long. The CDR3 spells CSVEERTNYEQYF.

The V and J genes are TRBV12-3 or TRBV12-4 and TRBJ2-5; the D gene TCRdb calls, TRBD2, cannot be checked with no DNA. The CDR3 is 16 residues long. CDR3 sequence reads: CASSWVGTLSGETQYF.

The chain couples TRBV20-1 to TRBJ2-1; the D call from TCRdb, TRBD1, cannot be confirmed without DNA. The CDR3 is 15 residues long. CDR1 DFQATT and CDR2 SNEGSKA come from the germline V gene (reference sequence). The CDR3 here is CSASRGQLLRNEQFF.

The rearrangement links TRBV20-1 to TRBJ2-7; TCRdb lists TRBD2, though no DNA is available to test this call. The germline V gene has CDR1 DFQATT and CDR2 SNEGSKA (reference sequence). The CDR3 has 16 amino acids. The CDR3 region is CSASPRGRGRPYEQYF.

The chain recombines TRBV6-1 with TRBJ2-1; TCRdb lists TRBD1, though no DNA is available to test this call. The CDR3 consists of 13 residues. Germline CDR1 reads MNHNS; CDR2 reads SASEGT. The CDR3 region is CASSPPRGNEQFF.

The chain combines TRBV4-1 with TRBJ1-1; the D call from TCRdb, TRBD1, cannot be confirmed without DNA. CDR1 is MGHRA, CDR2 YSYEKL, per germline. This CDR3 region has 17 residues. The CDR3 here is CASSQYGTGISNTEAFF.

This sequence joins TRBV29-1 and TRBJ2-7; lacking DNA, the TRBD1 call made by TCRdb goes unchecked. The CDR3 length is 15 residues. Germline CDR1 reads SQVTM; CDR2 reads ANQGSEA. The CDR3 sequence: CSVEGDRASPYEQYF.

This rearrangement joins TRBV7-2 to TRBJ2-6. CDR1 and CDR2 (germline): SGHTA, FQGNSA. CDR3 size: 17 residues. CDR3: CASSSGLFTSGANVLTF.

The CDR3 sequence: CASSPPHGELFF. The chain has TRBV11-2 and TRBJ2-2; the TCRdb call, TRBD1, lacks DNA for checking. CDR3 length: 12 residues. Germline V gives CDR1 SGHAT, CDR2 FQNNGV. Complete variable domain (other parts from reference TRBV11-2 and TRBJ2-2): EAGVAQSPRYKIIEKRQSVAFWCNPISGHATLYWYQQILGQGPKLLIQFQNNGVVDDSQLPKDRFSAERLKGVDSTLKIQPAKLEDSAVYLCASSPPHGELFFGEGSRLTVL.

The chain uses TRBV5-1 and TRBJ2-3. Per the germline V gene, CDR1 is SGHRS and CDR2 is YFSETQ. There are 13 residues in the CDR3. The CDR3 here is CASSSLATDTQYF. The full variable domain, its missing parts supplied by reference TRBV5-1 and TRBJ2-3, is KAGVTQTPRYLIKTRGQQVTLSCSPISGHRSVSWYQQTPGQGLQFLFEYFSETQRNKGNFPGRFSGRQFSNSRSEMNVSTLELGDSALYLCASSSLATDTQYFGPGTRLTVL.

The chain is built from TRBV28 and TRBJ2-3; TCRdb's assignment of TRBD1 cannot be checked, as there is no DNA. The germline V gene encodes CDR1 MDHEN and CDR2 SYDVKM. The CDR3 loop spans 11 amino acids. The chain's CDR3 is CATQGPVSQYF.

V gene TRBV10-3 combines with J gene TRBJ1-2; TCRdb selects TRBD1, and the lack of DNA leaves this call unchecked. The CDR3 is made up of 19 amino acids. Germline V lookup: CDR1 ENHRY, CDR2 SYGVKD. The CDR3 region is CAISDPAGTGGAYDYGYTF.

This sequence joins TRBV24-1 and TRBJ2-1; there is no DNA to check the TCRdb D call of TRBD1. This CDR3 region has 15 residues. Per germline, CDR1 KGHDR and CDR2 SFDVKD. CDR3 protein: CATRGLGDTYNEQFF.

The J gene is TRBJ2-5, the V gene TRBV20-1. Germline loops: CDR1 DFQATT, CDR2 SNEGSKA (reference sequence). This CDR3 is 12 amino acids long. The CDR3 loop is CSAPVSWETQYF.

The gene calls are TRBV20-1 and TRBJ1-5; TCRdb proposes TRBD1, but this gene call is untestable without DNA. Germline V gene sequence: CDR1 DFQATT, CDR2 SNEGSKA (reference sequence). This CDR3 is built from 19 residues. The CDR3 loop reads CSARPPSGTGFGSNQPQHF.

This chain joins TRBV9 and TRBJ2-5. In germline, CDR1 is SGDLS, CDR2 YYNGEE. The CDR3 has 15 amino acids. The CDR3 reads CASSVFTTTAETQYF. The complete variable domain, with remaining parts taken from reference TRBV9 and TRBJ2-5, reads DSGVTQTPKHLITATGQRVTLRCSPRSGDLSVYWYQQSLDQGLQFLIQYYNGEERAKGNILERFSAQQFPDLHSELNLSSLELGDSALYFCASSVFTTTAETQYFGPGTRLLVL.

The chain couples TRBV7-2 to TRBJ2-2. CDR1 and CDR2 (germline): SGHTA, FQGNSA. This CDR3 comprises 14 residues. This CDR3 is CASSASLDTGELFF.

The chain combines TRBV9 with TRBJ2-7. CDR1 is SGDLS and CDR2 is YYNGEE in the germline V gene. This CDR3 contains 14 residues. CDR3 sequence reads: CASSATSAAYEQYF.

This rearrangement joins TRBV19 to TRBJ2-5; as DNA is missing, the TRBD1 call by TCRdb cannot be tested. The CDR3 is 13 amino acids. Germline CDR1 reads LNHDA; CDR2 reads SQIVND (reference sequence). CDR3 loop: CASSPGGQETQYF.

The J gene is TRBJ2-1, the V gene TRBV20-1; TCRdb proposes TRBD1, but this gene call is untestable without DNA. CDR1 DFQATT and CDR2 SNEGSKA come from the germline V gene (reference sequence). There are 20 residues in the CDR3. CDR3 region: CSARDRRGGLAVSSYNEQFF.

The chain carries TRBV12-3 or TRBV12-4 and TRBJ2-1; TCRdb lists TRBD1, though no DNA is available to test this call. CDR3 length equals 15 residues. The chain's CDR3 is CASSIRDRHYNEQFF.

The rearrangement joins TRBV20-1 to TRBJ1-2; TCRdb's D call of TRBD1 is untestable without DNA. The CDR3 sequence is 11 residues long. The germline V gene has CDR1 DFQATT and CDR2 SNEGSKA (reference sequence). CDR3 amino acids: CSAGREQGHTF.